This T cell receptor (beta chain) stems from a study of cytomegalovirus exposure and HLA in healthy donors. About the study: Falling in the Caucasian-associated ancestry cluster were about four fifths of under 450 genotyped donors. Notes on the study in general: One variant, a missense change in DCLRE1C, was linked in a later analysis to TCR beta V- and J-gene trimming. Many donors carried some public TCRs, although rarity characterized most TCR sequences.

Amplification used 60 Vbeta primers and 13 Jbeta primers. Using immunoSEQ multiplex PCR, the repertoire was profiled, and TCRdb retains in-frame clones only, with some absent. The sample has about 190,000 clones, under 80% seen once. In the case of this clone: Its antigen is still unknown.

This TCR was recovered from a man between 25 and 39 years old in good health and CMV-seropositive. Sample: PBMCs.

The CDR3 sequence is CASGVGGAYGYTF. The CDR3 region has the DNA TGTGCCAGCGGAGTTGGAGGGGCCTATGGCTACACCTTC. The chain couples TRBV27 to TRBJ1-2, with D maybe TRBD1 (5 bases). The CDR3 totals 13 residues. Trimming shortened V by 8 bases and J by 4 bases, and 14 bases separated the two germline ends. Germline-derived CDR1 and CDR2 are MNHEY and SMNVEV (reference sequence).